Listed below are T cell receptor beta chains from one sample, sequenced in a study of PD-L1 blockade in urothelial cancer. The assay was immunoSEQ multiplex PCR, and TCRdb's table has in-frame clones only and misses some. This table has 50,000 or so clones, around 85% appearing once. The sample consisted of PBMCs, taken around atezolizumab (anti-PD-L1) treatment. Receptors were obtained from a man between 60 and 75 years old with urothelial cancer. CDR3s include the opening cysteine and the closing phenylalanine or tryptophan. Each record gives: V gene, J gene, D gene, clone size, CDR3 DNA, CDR3 protein. D genes are given only for firm matches. The size of a clone is reported for some rows only, either as once, few or many, or as a class for expanded clones.

v_call: TRBV7-8; j_call: TRBJ1-2; d_call: NA; clone_size: NA; cdr3_nt: TGTGCCAGCAGCTTAGGGGGCAGGGGCTTGGATTCTGGCTACACCTTC; cdr3_aa: CASSLGGRGLDSGYTF
v_call: TRBV19; j_call: TRBJ2-7; d_call: TRBD1; clone_size: NA; cdr3_nt: TGTGCCAGTAGTATCCTGAGACAGGGAAGATACGAGCAGTACTTC; cdr3_aa: CASSILRQGRYEQYF
v_call: TRBV6-5; j_call: TRBJ1-2; d_call: NA; clone_size: NA; cdr3_nt: TGTGCCAGCAGAACCGGACAAGATCGGGTCGGCTACACCTTC; cdr3_aa: CASRTGQDRVGYTF
v_call: TRBV5-1; j_call: TRBJ1-2; d_call: TRBD1; clone_size: NA; cdr3_nt: TGCGCCAGCAGCTTGACCCCAGGGGGCCTCGACTATGGCTACACCTTC; cdr3_aa: CASSLTPGGLDYGYTF
v_call: TRBV19; j_call: TRBJ1-5; d_call: NA; clone_size: NA; cdr3_nt: TGTGCCACCGAGGACAGCTCCCGTAGAGAGCCCCAGCATTTT; cdr3_aa: CATEDSSRREPQHF
v_call: TRBV11-2; j_call: TRBJ1-4; d_call: NA; clone_size: NA; cdr3_nt: TGTGCCAGCAGCCCCCCCAACGGGGGTAATGAAAAACTGTTTTTT; cdr3_aa: CASSPPNGGNEKLFF
v_call: TRBV18; j_call: TRBJ1-4; d_call: TRBD1; clone_size: once; cdr3_nt: TGTGCCAGCTCACCGACAGGGCCTGCAACTAATGAAAAACTGTTTTTT; cdr3_aa: CASSPTGPATNEKLFF
v_call: TRBV5-6; j_call: TRBJ2-2; d_call: NA; clone_size: NA; cdr3_nt: TGTGCCAGCAGCTTCGGCGGAGGGGCCGGAACCGGGGAGCTGTTTTTT; cdr3_aa: CASSFGGGAGTGELFF
v_call: TRBV7-3; j_call: TRBJ2-3; d_call: TRBD2; clone_size: NA; cdr3_nt: TGTGCCAGCAGCCCGGGACTAGCAACAGATACGCAGTATTTT; cdr3_aa: CASSPGLATDTQYF
v_call: TRBV19; j_call: TRBJ1-5; d_call: NA; clone_size: NA; cdr3_nt: TGTGCCAGTAGTATCTGGGGGGGCAATCAGCCCCAGCATTTT; cdr3_aa: CASSIWGGNQPQHF
v_call: TRBV6-6; j_call: TRBJ1-1; d_call: TRBD1; clone_size: NA; cdr3_nt: TGTGCCAGCAGACTCAGGGGGCGCGTGACTGAAGCTTTCTTT; cdr3_aa: CASRLRGRVTEAFF
v_call: TRBV19; j_call: TRBJ2-5; d_call: TRBD1; clone_size: few; cdr3_nt: TGTGCCACAAAGGACAGGGCGGGGGAGACCCAGTACTTC; cdr3_aa: CATKDRAGETQYF
v_call: TRBV2; j_call: TRBJ1-2; d_call: NA; clone_size: NA; cdr3_nt: TGTGCCAGCAGTGATATGGCAGGGAGGGATGGCTACACCTTC; cdr3_aa: CASSDMAGRDGYTF
v_call: TRBV6-5; j_call: TRBJ2-1; d_call: NA; clone_size: NA; cdr3_nt: TGTGCCGCGGGGCCCAGGGTCAATGAGCAGTTCTTC; cdr3_aa: CAAGPRVNEQFF
v_call: TRBV6-6; j_call: TRBJ2-1; d_call: TRBD2; clone_size: NA; cdr3_nt: TGTGCCAGCAGTCAAGGGACTAGCGGGGCCAATGAGCAGTTCTTC; cdr3_aa: CASSQGTSGANEQFF
v_call: TRBV21-1; j_call: TRBJ1-2; d_call: NA; clone_size: NA; cdr3_nt: TGTGCCAGCAGCAAATGCCACCCGTCAGGGGGCGACTATGGCTACACCTTC; cdr3_aa: CASSKCHPSGGDYGYTF
v_call: TRBV11-3; j_call: TRBJ2-5; d_call: TRBD2; clone_size: NA; cdr3_nt: TGTGCCAGCAGCCGCGACGAGCGGGGGTACCAAGAGACCCAGTACTTC; cdr3_aa: CASSRDERGYQETQYF
v_call: TRBV7-3; j_call: TRBJ2-1; d_call: NA; clone_size: NA; cdr3_nt: TGTGCCAGCAGCCCGTTCGTTGACAGGAGCTACAATGAGCAGTTCTTC; cdr3_aa: CASSPFVDRSYNEQFF
v_call: TRBV11-3; j_call: TRBJ2-7; d_call: TRBD2; clone_size: NA; cdr3_nt: TGTGCCAGCAGCTTAGGCAGCCTGGGGGGGGCCTACGAGCAGTACTTC; cdr3_aa: CASSLGSLGGAYEQYF
v_call: TRBV11-2; j_call: TRBJ1-1; d_call: NA; clone_size: NA; cdr3_nt: TGTGCCAGGCATGTCCAGGGATTGAACACTGAAGCTTTCTTT; cdr3_aa: CARHVQGLNTEAFF
v_call: TRBV30; j_call: TRBJ1-4; d_call: TRBD1; clone_size: NA; cdr3_nt: TGTGCCTGGAGCAAAAACGGACAGGGGAACGAAAAACTGTTTTTT; cdr3_aa: CAWSKNGQGNEKLFF
v_call: TRBV30; j_call: TRBJ2-1; d_call: TRBD2; clone_size: NA; cdr3_nt: TGTGCCTGGAGTGTAAGGACTAGCTCCTACAATGAGCAGTTCTTC; cdr3_aa: CAWSVRTSSYNEQFF
v_call: TRBV5-6; j_call: TRBJ2-7; d_call: TRBD2; clone_size: NA; cdr3_nt: TGTGCCAGCAGCTTGGACTTCGGGAGGACCTACGAGCAGTACTTC; cdr3_aa: CASSLDFGRTYEQYF
v_call: TRBV12-5; j_call: TRBJ2-3; d_call: NA; clone_size: NA; cdr3_nt: TGTGCTAGTGGTTTGACGGGCACAGATACGCAGTATTTT; cdr3_aa: CASGLTGTDTQYF
v_call: TRBV7-6; j_call: TRBJ1-4; d_call: TRBD1; clone_size: NA; cdr3_nt: TGTGCCAGCAGCTTAGTAGGGACAGGCTCTGAAAAACTGTTTTTT; cdr3_aa: CASSLVGTGSEKLFF
v_call: TRBV14; j_call: TRBJ1-1; d_call: NA; clone_size: NA; cdr3_nt: TGTGCCAGCAGCCAAGATCCGAGGGTAGGAGACACTGAAGCTTTCTTT; cdr3_aa: CASSQDPRVGDTEAFF
v_call: TRBV6-5; j_call: TRBJ1-2; d_call: TRBD1; clone_size: NA; cdr3_nt: TGTGCCAGCAGTTTACGTCGTCAGGGGGCTAACGGCTACACCTTC; cdr3_aa: CASSLRRQGANGYTF
v_call: TRBV15; j_call: TRBJ2-2; d_call: TRBD2; clone_size: NA; cdr3_nt: TGTGCCACCAGCCCCCCCGGGACTATAAGGGAGCTGTTTTTT; cdr3_aa: CATSPPGTIRELFF
v_call: TRBV29-1; j_call: TRBJ1-2; d_call: NA; clone_size: once; cdr3_nt: TGCAGCGCCCAGGAGGTCAGTGGCTACACCTTC; cdr3_aa: CSAQEVSGYTF
v_call: TRBV9; j_call: TRBJ2-1; d_call: NA; clone_size: NA; cdr3_nt: TGTGCCAGCAGCGAATGGGGAGGGGGGGCCTACAATGAGCAGTTCTTC; cdr3_aa: CASSEWGGGAYNEQFF
v_call: TRBV29-1; j_call: TRBJ1-1; d_call: NA; clone_size: NA; cdr3_nt: TGCAGCGTCGGGTGGGGGGATGCTGAAGCTTTCTTT; cdr3_aa: CSVGWGDAEAFF
v_call: TRBV5-8; j_call: TRBJ2-1; d_call: NA; clone_size: NA; cdr3_nt: TGTGCCAGCAGCGTTCGGACTCGAGGTGGTGAGCAGTTCTTC; cdr3_aa: CASSVRTRGGEQFF
v_call: TRBV9; j_call: TRBJ2-2; d_call: TRBD1; clone_size: NA; cdr3_nt: TGTGCCAGCAGCGTAGACCTCACAGGGGTTGTGGAGCTGTTTTTT; cdr3_aa: CASSVDLTGVVELFF
v_call: TRBV11-3; j_call: TRBJ1-2; d_call: NA; clone_size: NA; cdr3_nt: TGTGCCAGCAGCTTAGGTTCGAGCCGGGGGGATGGCTACACCTTC; cdr3_aa: CASSLGSSRGDGYTF
v_call: TRBV18; j_call: TRBJ1-3; d_call: NA; clone_size: NA; cdr3_nt: TGTGCCAGCTCACCTGACAGCACTTCTGGAAACACCATATATTTT; cdr3_aa: CASSPDSTSGNTIYF
v_call: TRBV14; j_call: TRBJ2-4; d_call: TRBD2; clone_size: NA; cdr3_nt: TGTGCCAGCAGCCAAAGACTAGCGGGGCTAGCCAAAAACATTCAGTACTTC; cdr3_aa: CASSQRLAGLAKNIQYF
v_call: TRBV7-7; j_call: TRBJ2-2; d_call: TRBD2; clone_size: NA; cdr3_nt: TGTGCTAGCAGCTTACTCGGGGGGACGAACACCGGGGAGCTGTTTTTT; cdr3_aa: CASSLLGGTNTGELFF
v_call: TRBV30; j_call: TRBJ1-2; d_call: TRBD1; clone_size: NA; cdr3_nt: TGTGCCTGGAGTGTAGCCGACAGGGGGCTTGGCTACACCTTC; cdr3_aa: CAWSVADRGLGYTF
v_call: TRBV5-5; j_call: TRBJ2-7; d_call: TRBD1; clone_size: NA; cdr3_nt: TGTGCCAGCAGCTTCGGACAGGGTTTTAACGAGCAGTACTTC; cdr3_aa: CASSFGQGFNEQYF
v_call: TRBV6-1; j_call: TRBJ2-4; d_call: NA; clone_size: once; cdr3_nt: TGTGCCAGCAGTGAAGTCACCAAAAACATTCAGTACTTC; cdr3_aa: CASSEVTKNIQYF
v_call: TRBV5-1; j_call: TRBJ2-5; d_call: TRBD1; clone_size: NA; cdr3_nt: TGCGCCAGCAGCTGGGGGACAGGGGATCAAGAGACCCAGTACTTC; cdr3_aa: CASSWGTGDQETQYF
v_call: TRBV6-5; j_call: TRBJ2-5; d_call: TRBD2; clone_size: NA; cdr3_nt: TGTGCCAGCAGTGCCGGGCTAGCGGGGGGAGAGACCCAGTACTTC; cdr3_aa: CASSAGLAGGETQYF
v_call: TRBV19; j_call: TRBJ1-5; d_call: NA; clone_size: NA; cdr3_nt: TGTGCCAGTAGTACCTTGTCTCAGCCCCAGCATTTT; cdr3_aa: CASSTLSQPQHF
v_call: TRBV11-2; j_call: TRBJ1-6; d_call: TRBD1; clone_size: medium-sized; cdr3_nt: TGTGCCAGCAGCTACAGGGGGAGAAATTCACCCCTCCACTTT; cdr3_aa: CASSYRGRNSPLHF
v_call: TRBV13; j_call: TRBJ2-1; d_call: NA; clone_size: once; cdr3_nt: TGTGCCAGCAGCTTAGGCCTTCGGGGGGCTGGAAATGAGCAGTTCTTC; cdr3_aa: CASSLGLRGAGNEQFF
v_call: TRBV5-1; j_call: TRBJ1-2; d_call: TRBD1; clone_size: NA; cdr3_nt: TGCGCCAGCAGCTTGGGGGACAGGGGGCTAAGGGGCTACACCTTC; cdr3_aa: CASSLGDRGLRGYTF
v_call: TRBV6-1; j_call: TRBJ2-7; d_call: NA; clone_size: few; cdr3_nt: TGTGCCAGCAGTGGGGGTCAGGGCCGGCAGTACTTC; cdr3_aa: CASSGGQGRQYF
v_call: TRBV15; j_call: TRBJ1-1; d_call: NA; clone_size: NA; cdr3_nt: TGTGCCACCAGCCGAGTAGTGAACACTGAAGCTTTCTTT; cdr3_aa: CATSRVVNTEAFF
v_call: TRBV7-2; j_call: TRBJ1-6; d_call: TRBD1; clone_size: NA; cdr3_nt: TGTGCCAGCAGCTTTCTAGTGACAGGGGAATCACCCCTCCACTTT; cdr3_aa: CASSFLVTGESPLHF
v_call: TRBV13; j_call: TRBJ2-7; d_call: TRBD2; clone_size: NA; cdr3_nt: TGTGCCAGCAGCTTGGGCACTAGCGGATACGAGCAGTACTTC; cdr3_aa: CASSLGTSGYEQYF
v_call: TRBV11-2; j_call: TRBJ2-1; d_call: TRBD2; clone_size: medium-sized; cdr3_nt: TGTGCCAGCAGCTTGGAGAGCGGGGGGGCCTACAATGAGCAGTTCTTC; cdr3_aa: CASSLESGGAYNEQFF
v_call: TRBV19; j_call: TRBJ1-2; d_call: TRBD1; clone_size: NA; cdr3_nt: TGTGCCAGTAGTACCCGGGACAGGGGGCGGCACGGCTACACCTTC; cdr3_aa: CASSTRDRGRHGYTF
v_call: TRBV27; j_call: TRBJ1-5; d_call: TRBD1; clone_size: NA; cdr3_nt: TGTGCCAGCAGTAGACAGGGGGCGGTTAGCAATCAGCCCCAGCATTTT; cdr3_aa: CASSRQGAVSNQPQHF